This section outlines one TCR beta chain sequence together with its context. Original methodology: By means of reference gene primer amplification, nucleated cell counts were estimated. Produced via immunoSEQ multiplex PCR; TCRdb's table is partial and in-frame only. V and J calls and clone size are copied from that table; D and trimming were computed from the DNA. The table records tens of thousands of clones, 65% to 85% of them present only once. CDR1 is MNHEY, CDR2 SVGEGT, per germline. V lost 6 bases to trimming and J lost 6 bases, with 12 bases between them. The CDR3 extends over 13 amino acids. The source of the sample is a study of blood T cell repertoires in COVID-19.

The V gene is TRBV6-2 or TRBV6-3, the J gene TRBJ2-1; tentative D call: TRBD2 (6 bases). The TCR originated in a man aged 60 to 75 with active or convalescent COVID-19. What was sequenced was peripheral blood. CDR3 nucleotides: TGTGCCAGCAGCCCTGGACTACCCAATGAGCAGTTCTTC. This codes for CASSPGLPNEQFF.